This entry concerns a single T cell receptor beta chain. The entry originates in a study of shared clonotypes between healthy human individuals. Repertoires were generated with immunoSEQ multiplex PCR, while TCRdb's copy carries only in-frame clones and drops some. The sample records hundreds of thousands of clones, 75% to 85% being singletons. Germline V gene data show CDR1 as KGHSH and CDR2 as LQKENI. With V trimmed by 5 bases and J by 4 bases, 9 bases remained unmatched. The CDR3 runs 15 residues. Sequenced sample: PBMCs. The receptor was isolated from a woman between 40 and 55 years old in good health. Some clones in this sample may be carry-over from other donors' samples. The chain employs TRBV18 and TRBJ2-7, with 9 bases aligning to TRBD1. CDR3 DNA sequence: TGTGCCAGCTCAATGGGGACAGGGCTAAAATACGAGCAGTACTTC. Translating it yields CASSMGTGLKYEQYF.